Shown below are 15 T cell receptor beta chains from a single sample sequenced in a study of T cell responses to AZD1222 COVID-19 vaccine. The repertoire was sequenced with immunoSEQ multiplex PCR; TCRdb's copy has only in-frame clones and lacks some. This table has 100,000 to 150,000 clones, 75% to 90% appearing once. This sample comprised peripheral blood, obtained 28 days after the second AZD1222 dose. The receptors were sampled from an adult who received the AZD1222 COVID-19 vaccine.

This chain joins TRBV28 and TRBJ2-7; D is possibly TRBD2 (6 bases). V shed 6 bases and J shed 3 bases, with 9 bases lying between them. CDR1 MDHEN and CDR2 SYDVKM come from the germline V gene. The CDR3 spans 12 residues. The CDR3 DNA is TGTGCCAGCAGGGCGGGGAGCTACGAGCAGTACTTC. It yields the protein CASRAGSYEQYF.

The chain couples TRBV7-3 to TRBJ2-1, with TRBD2 matching 10 bases. V shed 5 bases and J 2 bases; nucleotides not matched to a gene: 3. The CDR3 is 15 residues long. Germline V CDR1 and CDR2: SGHTA, FQGTGA. CDR3 DNA: TGTGCCAGCAGCGCCCTAGCGGGGGCCTACAATGAGCAGTTCTTC. It yields the protein CASSALAGAYNEQFF.

The chain has TRBV6-2 or TRBV6-3 and TRBJ1-1, with 7 bases identical to TRBD1. The V and J ends lost 2 bases and 3 bases, in that order; junction bases with no gene match: 18. CDR1 is MNHEY and CDR2 is SVGEGT in the germline V gene. This CDR3 is built from 19 residues. CDR3 coding DNA: TGTGCCAGCAGTTACGTTATTGGTGAAGGGGGCATGAGGGACACTGAAGCTTTCTTT. The encoded protein is CASSYVIGEGGMRDTEAFF.

V is TRBV18 and J is TRBJ2-7; no reliable D call. CDR1 is KGHSH, CDR2 LQKENI, per germline. The CDR3 totals 14 residues. The V and J ends lost 1 base and 6 bases respectively, with 13 bases between them. CDR3 in amino acids: CASSPLPEWGEQYF. The DNA of the CDR3 is TGTGCCAGCTCACCACTCCCTGAGTGGGGCGAGCAGTACTTC.

This clone was seen more than once but under ten times. The chain uses TRBV5-6 and TRBJ2-7; D tentatively fits TRBD1 or TRBD2 (5 bases each). Trimming took 7 bases from V and 0 from J, leaving 11 bases between them. The CDR3 totals 13 residues. Germline values: CDR1 SGHDT, CDR2 YYEEEE. CDR3 nucleotides: TGTGCCAGCGGAACTGGGGGCTCCTACGAGCAGTACTTC. Translation: CASGTGGSYEQYF.

The gene calls are TRBV30 and TRBJ2-1; the D is unclear. The V end was cut by 0 bases, the J end by 5 bases, with 8 bases between. Germline V gene sequence: CDR1 GTSNPN, CDR2 SVGIG (reference sequence). This CDR3 has 13 amino acids. CDR3 sequence (DNA): TGTGCCTGGAGTGTACTTGGGAACAATGAGCAGTTCTTC. Translation: CAWSVLGNNEQFF.

CDR3 bases: TGTGCCAGCAGTGTATCTCGAGTGAGGGTGTTTTTT. The encoded protein is CASSVSRVRVFF. The rearrangement joins TRBV12-3 or TRBV12-4 to TRBJ2-2; D is perhaps TRBD2 (5 bases). V was trimmed by 5 bases and J by 15 bases, leaving 16 bases between them. The CDR3 has 12 amino acids.

The chain carries TRBV7-9 and TRBJ1-6; TRBD1 is a possible D gene (5 bases). The CDR3 runs to 16 residues. CDR1 is SEHNR, CDR2 FQNEAQ, per germline (reference sequence). V lost 2 bases and J lost 6, with 14 bases in between. CDR3 loop: CASSLLGDSSNSPLHF. For the CDR3, the DNA is TGTGCCAGCAGCTTATTGGGTGACAGTTCTAATTCACCCCTCCACTTT.

This chain uses TRBV5-1 with TRBJ2-7, with 9 nucleotides matching TRBD2. In germline, CDR1 is SGHRS, CDR2 YFSETQ. Trimming at V came to 0 bases and at J to 6 bases, leaving 10 bases not matched to a gene. The length of the CDR3 is 16 residues. The CDR3 DNA reads as TGCGCCAGCAGCTTGGCCGCCGGCGGGGGGGCCGCCGAGCAGTACTTC. Protein product: CASSLAAGGGAAEQYF.

This sequence joins TRBV7-9 and TRBJ1-1; TRBD1 is a possible D gene (5 bases). In germline, CDR1 is SEHNR, CDR2 FQNEAQ (reference sequence). V lost 4 bases to trimming and J lost 6 bases, with 15 bases between them. The CDR3 is made up of 14 amino acids. The CDR3 DNA follows: TGTGCCAGCAGCTCCTGGACACTCCAGGCTGAAGCTTTCTTT. This encodes CASSSWTLQAEAFF.

The chain employs TRBV18 and TRBJ1-6; 8 nucleotides line up with TRBD1. The V segment lost 8 bases and the J segment 9 bases; nucleotides outside the gene matches: 6. In germline, CDR1 is KGHSH, CDR2 LQKENI. The CDR3 extends over 13 amino acids. The CDR3, as DNA: TGTGCCAGCAGACCGGGACAGGTTTCACCCCTCCACTTT. Amino acid sequence: CASRPGQVSPLHF.

CDR3 protein: CASRDSQGNYGYTF. CDR3 DNA: TGCGCCAGCAGGGATTCACAGGGTAACTATGGCTACACCTTC. The chain has TRBV5-1 and TRBJ1-2; TRBD1 is a possible D gene (6 bases). Trimming removed 5 bases from V and 1 base from J, with 12 bases in between. Per germline, CDR1 SGHRS and CDR2 YFSETQ. The CDR3 runs 14 residues.

The J gene is TRBJ2-1, the V gene TRBV9; 11 positions match TRBD2. Germline assignment: CDR1 SGDLS and CDR2 YYNGEE. The J segment lost 7 bases and the V segment lost 0 bases, leaving 6 bases of the junction unmatched. This CDR3 contains 16 residues. For the CDR3, the DNA is TGTGCCAGCAGCGTAGTAGGGCTAGCGGGGGGAAATGAGCAGTTCTTC. Residues: CASSVVGLAGGNEQFF.

The genes are TRBV30 and TRBJ2-7; perhaps TRBD1 as D (6 bases). CDR3 length: 13 residues. The V end lost 6 bases, the J end lost 9 bases, and 21 bases lay between the germline ends. Per germline, CDR1 GTSNPN and CDR2 SVGIG (reference sequence). The CDR3 DNA is TGTGCCTGCCACCGGGACACGAACAGCGCGCAGTACTTC. The encoded protein is CACHRDTNSAQYF.

This clone was seen just once. The rearrangement uses TRBV4-3 and TRBJ1-4, with D hard to call. V was clipped by 0 bases and J by 8 bases, with 13 bases between them. Germline V gives CDR1 LGHNA, CDR2 YSLEER. This CDR3 region has 15 residues. The CDR3 reads CASSQDPTREEKLFF. The CDR3 nucleotides are TGCGCCAGCAGCCAAGATCCGACCCGGGAAGAAAAACTGTTTTTT.